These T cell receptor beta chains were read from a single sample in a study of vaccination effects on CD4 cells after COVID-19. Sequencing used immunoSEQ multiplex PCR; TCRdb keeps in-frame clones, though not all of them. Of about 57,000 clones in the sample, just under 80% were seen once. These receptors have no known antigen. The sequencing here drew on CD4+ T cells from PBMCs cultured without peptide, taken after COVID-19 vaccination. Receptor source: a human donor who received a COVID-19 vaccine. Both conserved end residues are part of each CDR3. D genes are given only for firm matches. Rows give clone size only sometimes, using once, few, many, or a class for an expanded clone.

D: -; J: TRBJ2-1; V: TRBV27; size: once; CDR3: CASSLPVGNEQFF; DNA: TGTGCCAGCAGTTTACCGGTGGGCAATGAGCAGTTCTTC
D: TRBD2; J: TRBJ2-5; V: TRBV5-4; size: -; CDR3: CASSSGLAEMTYGTQYF; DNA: TGTGCCAGCAGCAGTGGACTAGCGGAGATGACCTACGGGACCCAGTACTTC
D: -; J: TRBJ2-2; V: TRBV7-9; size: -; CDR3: CASSPEGGGELFF; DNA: TGTGCCAGCAGCCCAGAGGGTGGCGGGGAGCTGTTTTTT
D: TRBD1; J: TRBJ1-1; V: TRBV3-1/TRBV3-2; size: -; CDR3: CASSQGQGNTEAFF; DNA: TGTGCCAGCAGCCAAGGACAGGGGAACACTGAAGCTTTCTTT
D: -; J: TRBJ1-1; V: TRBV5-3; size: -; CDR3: CARSLASVNTEAFF; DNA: TGTGCCAGAAGCTTGGCTTCAGTGAACACTGAAGCTTTCTTT
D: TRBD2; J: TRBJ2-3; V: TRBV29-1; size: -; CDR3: CSVEGLAGGTDTQYF; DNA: TGCAGCGTCGAAGGACTAGCGGGAGGGACAGATACGCAGTATTTT
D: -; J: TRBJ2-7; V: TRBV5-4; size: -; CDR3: CASSQAEGAYEQYF; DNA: TGTGCCAGCAGCCAGGCGGAAGGTGCCTACGAGCAGTACTTC
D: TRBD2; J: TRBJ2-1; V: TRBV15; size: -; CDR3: CATSPGLAGGVHEQFF; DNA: TGTGCCACCAGCCCCGGACTAGCGGGAGGCGTGCATGAGCAGTTCTTC
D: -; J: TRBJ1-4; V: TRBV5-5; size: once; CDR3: CATQDSLATNEKLFF; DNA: TGTGCCACCCAGGACTCCTTGGCAACTAATGAAAAACTGTTTTTT
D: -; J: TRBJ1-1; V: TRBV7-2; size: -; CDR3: CASSFSQDTEAFF; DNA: TGTGCCAGCAGCTTTTCCCAGGACACTGAAGCTTTCTTT
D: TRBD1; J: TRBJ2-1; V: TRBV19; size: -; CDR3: CASSIGDRVSDEQFF; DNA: TGTGCCAGTAGTATCGGGGACAGGGTGAGCGATGAGCAGTTCTTC
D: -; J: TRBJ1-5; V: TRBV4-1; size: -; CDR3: CASSQGTTSNQPQHF; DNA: TGCGCCAGCAGCCAAGGCACTACTAGCAATCAGCCCCAGCATTTT
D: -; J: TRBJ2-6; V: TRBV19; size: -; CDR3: CASSIWGVGANVLTF; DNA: TGTGCCAGTAGTATTTGGGGCGTGGGGGCCAACGTCCTGACTTTC
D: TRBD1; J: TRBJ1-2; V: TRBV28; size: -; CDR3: CASSLRTGRANYGYTF; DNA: TGTGCCAGCAGTTTAAGGACAGGGAGAGCTAACTATGGCTACACCTTC
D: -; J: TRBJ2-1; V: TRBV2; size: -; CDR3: CAGLGKNEQFF; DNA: TGTGCCGGCCTGGGTAAAAATGAGCAGTTCTTC
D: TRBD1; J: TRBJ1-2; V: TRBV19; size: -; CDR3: CASSTDRGRAYGYTF; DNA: TGTGCCAGTAGTACGGACAGGGGGCGCGCCTATGGCTACACCTTC
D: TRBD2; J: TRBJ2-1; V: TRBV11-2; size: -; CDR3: CASSLTTSGGVNEQFF; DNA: TGTGCCAGCAGCTTAACGACTAGCGGGGGGGTAAATGAGCAGTTCTTC
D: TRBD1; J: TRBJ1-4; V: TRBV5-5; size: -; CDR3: CASTLYGQGDEKLFF; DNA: TGTGCCAGCACCCTCTACGGACAGGGGGATGAAAAACTGTTTTTT
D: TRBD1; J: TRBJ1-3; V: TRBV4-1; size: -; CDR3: CASSQGLATGSGNTIYF; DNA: TGCGCCAGCAGCCAGGGCCTAGCGACAGGGTCTGGAAACACCATATATTTT
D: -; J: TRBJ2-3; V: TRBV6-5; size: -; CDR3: CASSYSSRGSDTQYF; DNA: TGTGCCAGCAGTTACTCGAGTCGGGGGTCCGATACGCAGTATTTT
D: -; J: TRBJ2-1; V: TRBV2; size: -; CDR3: CASARGAREQFF; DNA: TGTGCCAGCGCCCGGGGAGCGCGTGAGCAGTTCTTC
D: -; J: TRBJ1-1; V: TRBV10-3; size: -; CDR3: CAFDSYMNTEAFF; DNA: TGTGCTTTTGACAGCTACATGAACACTGAAGCTTTCTTT
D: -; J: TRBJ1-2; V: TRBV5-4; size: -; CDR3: CASSPTRDRMDYGYTF; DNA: TGTGCCAGCAGCCCGACCAGAGACAGGATGGACTATGGCTACACCTTC
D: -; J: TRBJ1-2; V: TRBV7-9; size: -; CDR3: CASSSTTSYTF; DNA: TGTGCCAGCAGCTCCACTACGAGCTACACCTTC
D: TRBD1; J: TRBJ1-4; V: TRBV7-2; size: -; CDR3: CASSAGQGGEKLFF; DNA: TGTGCCAGCAGCGCGGGACAGGGAGGAGAAAAACTGTTTTTT
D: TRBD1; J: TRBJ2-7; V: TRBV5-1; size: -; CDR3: CASSPGQVPYEQYF; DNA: TGCGCCAGCAGCCCCGGACAGGTGCCCTACGAGCAGTACTTC
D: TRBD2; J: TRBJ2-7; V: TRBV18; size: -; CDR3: CASSPTGGHEQYF; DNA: TGTGCCAGCTCACCCACGGGGGGTCACGAGCAGTACTTC
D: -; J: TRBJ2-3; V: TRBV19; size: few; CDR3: CASSIGRSTDTQYF; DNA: TGTGCCAGTAGTATCGGACGAAGCACAGATACGCAGTATTTT
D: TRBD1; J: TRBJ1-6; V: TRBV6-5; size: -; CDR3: CASTRTGGQNSPLHF; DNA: TGTGCCAGCACTCGGACAGGGGGGCAAAATTCACCCCTCCACTTT
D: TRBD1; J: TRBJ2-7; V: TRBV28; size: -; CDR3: CASSAPRGLYEQYF; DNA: TGTGCCAGCAGCGCCCCCAGGGGGCTCTACGAGCAGTACTTC
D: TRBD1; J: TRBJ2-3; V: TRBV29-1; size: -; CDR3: CSMGTGAWTDTQYF; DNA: TGCAGCATGGGGACAGGGGCGTGGACAGATACGCAGTATTTT
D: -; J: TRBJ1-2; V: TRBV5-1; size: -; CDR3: CASSLEALGYYGYTF; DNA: TGCGCCAGCAGCTTGGAGGCCCTCGGCTACTATGGCTACACCTTC
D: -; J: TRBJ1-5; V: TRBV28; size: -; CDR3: CASLYRGNLQPQHF; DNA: TGTGCCAGCCTATATAGGGGGAATTTGCAGCCCCAGCATTTT
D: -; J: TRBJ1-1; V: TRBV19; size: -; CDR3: CASTEWGDDTEAFF; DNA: TGTGCCAGTACGGAGTGGGGGGATGACACTGAAGCTTTCTTT
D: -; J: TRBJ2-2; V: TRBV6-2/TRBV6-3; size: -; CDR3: CASSYSIDPAASDTGELFF; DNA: TGTGCCAGCAGTTACTCGATCGATCCTGCCGCCTCCGACACCGGGGAGCTGTTTTTT
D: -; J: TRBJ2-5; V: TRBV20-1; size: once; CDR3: CSGVGIETQYF; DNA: TGCAGTGGCGTTGGCATAGAGACCCAGTACTTC
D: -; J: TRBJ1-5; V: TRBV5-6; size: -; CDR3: CASSLDPYSNQPQHF; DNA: TGTGCCAGCAGCTTAGACCCGTATAGCAATCAGCCCCAGCATTTT
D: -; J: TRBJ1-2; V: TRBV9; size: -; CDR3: CASSTRQTYYGYTF; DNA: TGTGCCAGCAGCACCCGACAGACGTATTATGGCTACACCTTC
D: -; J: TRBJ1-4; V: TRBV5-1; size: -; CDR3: CATSSGSHLPGEKLFF; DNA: TGCGCTACATCGTCGGGATCACATCTTCCCGGTGAAAAACTGTTTTTT
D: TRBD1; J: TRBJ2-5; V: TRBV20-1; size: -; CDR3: CSAQGEETQYF; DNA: TGCAGTGCCCAGGGGGAAGAGACCCAGTACTTC
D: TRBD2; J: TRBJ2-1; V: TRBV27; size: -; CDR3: CASSSQGLADSEQFF; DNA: TGTGCCAGCAGTTCCCAGGGACTAGCGGACAGCGAGCAGTTCTTC
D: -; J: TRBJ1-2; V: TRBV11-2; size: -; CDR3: CASSRQGSSNYGYTF; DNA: TGTGCCAGCAGCCGTCAAGGAAGTTCTAACTATGGCTACACCTTC
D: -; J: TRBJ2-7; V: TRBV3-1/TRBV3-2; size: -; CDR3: CASSPSARILAIRSPDYEQYF; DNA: TGTGCCAGCAGCCCCTCCGCCCGGATACTAGCTATCCGTTCCCCCGACTACGAGCAGTACTTC
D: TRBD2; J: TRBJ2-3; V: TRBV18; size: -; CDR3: CASSPPRLAVSTDTQYF; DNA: TGTGCCAGCTCACCACCCAGGCTAGCGGTTAGCACAGATACGCAGTATTTT
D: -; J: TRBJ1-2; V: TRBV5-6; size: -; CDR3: CASSPGGRILFGYTF; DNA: TGTGCCAGCAGCCCCGGGGGGCGAATTCTTTTTGGCTACACCTTC
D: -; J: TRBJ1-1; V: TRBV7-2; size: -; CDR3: CASNPGLSHTEAFF; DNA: TGTGCCAGCAACCCGGGACTGAGCCACACTGAAGCTTTCTTT
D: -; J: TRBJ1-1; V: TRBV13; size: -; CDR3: CASTKLPMNTEAFF; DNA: TGTGCCAGCACCAAGTTACCCATGAACACTGAAGCTTTCTTT
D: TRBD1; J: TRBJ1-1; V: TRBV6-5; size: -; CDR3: CASSTTGMNTEAFF; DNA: TGTGCCAGCAGTACGACAGGGATGAACACTGAAGCTTTCTTT
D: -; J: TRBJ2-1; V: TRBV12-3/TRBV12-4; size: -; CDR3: CASRRDREQFF; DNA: TGTGCCAGCAGGAGGGATCGGGAGCAGTTCTTC
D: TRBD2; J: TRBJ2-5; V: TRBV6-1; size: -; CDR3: CASSELAGEQETQYF; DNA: TGTGCCAGCAGTGAACTAGCGGGAGAGCAAGAGACCCAGTACTTC
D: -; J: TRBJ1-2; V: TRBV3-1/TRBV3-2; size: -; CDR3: CASSQDTLGANYGYTF; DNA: TGTGCCAGCAGCCAAGACACCCTCGGGGCTAACTATGGCTACACCTTC
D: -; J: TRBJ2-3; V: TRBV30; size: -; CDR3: CAWSVLRDTQYF; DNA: TGTGCCTGGAGTGTACTACGGGATACGCAGTATTTT
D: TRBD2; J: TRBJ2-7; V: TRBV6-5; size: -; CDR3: CASSYASGRTYEQYF; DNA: TGTGCCAGCAGTTACGCTAGCGGGAGAACTTACGAGCAGTACTTC